Here is one TCR beta chain with its context. The data are from a study of OX40 agonist ivuxolimab in advanced cancers. Study background: The study gave patients intravenous ivuxolimab at 0.01 to 10 mg/kg every 2 weeks. Treatment received earlier with anti-PD-1, anti-PD-L1 or anti-CTLA-4 agents was allowed, and over 30% had some.

TCRdb keeps only in-frame clones here, not all; method: immunoSEQ multiplex PCR. The sample has about 94,000 clones, over 75% seen once. Exclusion of a patient followed from autoimmune disease history or systemic immunosuppression. The source is an adult with an advanced solid tumor such as melanoma, head and neck, liver or kidney cancer. The sample consisted of CD4+ or CD8+ T cells sorted from blood, taken in a trial of the OX40 agonist ivuxolimab.

Here the CDR3 DNA reads TGTGCCAGCTCACTTATTAGCCTGGTACGACGGACCGGGGAGCTGTTTTTT. This sequence encodes CASSLISLVRRTGELFF. The rearrangement links TRBV18 to TRBJ2-2, with D uncertain. V lost 4 bases, J lost 5 bases, and 20 bases lay in between. Germline V gene lookup returns CDR1 KGHSH and CDR2 LQKENI. This CDR3 has 17 amino acids. Supplemented by reference TRBV18 and TRBJ2-2, the full variable domain reads NAGVMQNPRHLVRRRGQEARLRCSPMKGHSHVYWYRQLPEEGLKFMVYLQKENIIDESGMPKERFSAEFPKEGPSILRIQQVVRGDSAAYFCASSLISLVRRTGELFFGEGSRLTVL.